The present T cell receptor beta chain was sequenced within a study of T cell clonality in common variable immunodeficiency. The CVID group had about 15 females and roughly 30 males, mean age roughly 40. Equal genomic DNA amounts from CVID and control samples were sequenced. Some clones are missing from TCRdb's copy, which holds only in-frame ones; the method was immunoSEQ multiplex PCR. The sample contains 30,000 or so clones, none of them singletons. Study observations and caveats: CVID patient heterogeneity limited repertoire-clinical complication correlations. Reportedly, TCR beta sequences from common variable immunodeficiency showed fewer deletions and N-nucleotide insertions. CVID subjects showed higher TCRbeta clonality than healthy controls.

Germline assignment: CDR1 GTSNPN and CDR2 SVGIG (reference sequence). This CDR3 spans 11 amino acids. Regarding this clone: The antigen remains unidentified. A read error may produce the germline difference seen at one junction end. The read halts 3 residues ahead of the CDR3 end, with the missing end drawn from the germline J gene.

The sequence came from a human donor with common variable immunodeficiency. The material sequenced was peripheral blood mononuclear cells. The chain links TRBV30 to TRBJ1-1; D is perhaps TRBD1 (6 bases). The sequenced part of the CDR3 DNA is TGTGCCCGGAGCAGGGGTTCTGAA. It encodes CARSRGSE. The whole CDR3 reads CARSRGSEAFF.